The present TCR beta chain was sequenced within a study of blood T cell repertoires in COVID-19. Looking at the study overall: In Cohort 3, a recovered donor had either two negative PCRs, clearance, or symptom resolution. T cells, B-cell-depleted T cells, or PBMCs supplied cDNA or gDNA.

Profiled with immunoSEQ multiplex PCR; TCRdb holds only in-frame clones, not every one. Here the sample spans fewer than 200,000 clones, less than 80% being singletons. Per germline, CDR1 MNHEY and CDR2 SVGAGI. The CDR3 has 14 amino acids. Trimming removed 4 bases at V and 7 bases at J, with 15 bases between. Input material: PBMCs or T cells enriched from blood (not recorded which). The rearrangement joins TRBV6-5 to TRBJ2-3; D is unresolved. The receptor comes from a woman between 65 and 79 years old in a cohort exposed to, infected with or recovered from COVID-19 (not recorded which). The CDR3 is CASSLDPARNTQYF. The DNA for the CDR3 is TGTGCCAGCAGTTTAGACCCCGCGAGGAATACGCAGTATTTT.